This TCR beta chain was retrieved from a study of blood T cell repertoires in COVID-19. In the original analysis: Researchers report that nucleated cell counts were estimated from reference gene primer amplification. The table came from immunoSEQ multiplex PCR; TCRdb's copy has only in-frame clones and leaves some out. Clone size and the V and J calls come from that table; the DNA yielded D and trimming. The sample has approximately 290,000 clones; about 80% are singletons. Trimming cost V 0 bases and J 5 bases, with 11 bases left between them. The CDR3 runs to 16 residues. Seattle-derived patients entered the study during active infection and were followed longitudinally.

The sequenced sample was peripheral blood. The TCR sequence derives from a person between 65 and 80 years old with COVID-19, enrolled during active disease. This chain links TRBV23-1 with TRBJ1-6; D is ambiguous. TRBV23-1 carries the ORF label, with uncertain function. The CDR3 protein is CASSQSGPENNSPLHF. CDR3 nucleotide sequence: TGCGCCAGCAGTCAATCTGGGCCCGAGAATAATTCACCCCTCCACTTT.